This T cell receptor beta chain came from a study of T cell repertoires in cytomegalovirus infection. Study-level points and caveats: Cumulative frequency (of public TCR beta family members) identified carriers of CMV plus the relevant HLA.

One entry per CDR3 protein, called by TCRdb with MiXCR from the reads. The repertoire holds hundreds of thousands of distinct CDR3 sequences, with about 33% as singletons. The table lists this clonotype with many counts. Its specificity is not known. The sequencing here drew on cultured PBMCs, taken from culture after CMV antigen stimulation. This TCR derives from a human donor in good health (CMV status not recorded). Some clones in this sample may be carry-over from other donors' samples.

The DNA of the CDR3 is TGTGCCAGCAGCTTACCCGCGGCCTCCTCTGGAAACACCATATATTTT. This translates into CASSLPAASSGNTIYF. The genes are TRBV7-6 and TRBJ1-3; D unresolved. The germline V gene encodes CDR1 SGHVS and CDR2 FNYEAQ. This CDR3 is 16 amino acids long. V lost 2 bases and J 0 bases, leaving 11 bases between the germline ends.